The 13 T cell receptor beta chains presented below share a single source sample, sequenced in a study of cytomegalovirus exposure and HLA in healthy donors. 60 Vbeta and 13 Jbeta primers were used in PCR. Sequencing used immunoSEQ multiplex PCR; TCRdb keeps in-frame clones, though not all of them. The sample includes under 200,000 clones. Sequencing was done on a sample of PBMCs. The receptors come from a woman younger than 30 in good health and CMV-seropositive.

The CDR3 DNA sequence: TGTGCCAGCAACGCCCACGGTCCAGCGGGGGGTACCGGGGAGACCCAGTACTTC. Protein sequence: CASNAHGPAGGTGETQYF. The rearrangement joins TRBV5-4 to TRBJ2-5; 9 bases line up with TRBD2. The J segment lost 5 bases and the V segment lost 6 bases, leaving 20 bases of the junction unmatched. This CDR3 is 18 amino acids long. Germline loops: CDR1 SGHNT, CDR2 YYREEE (reference sequence).

The V gene is TRBV7-9, the J gene TRBJ1-3; 8 nucleotides align to TRBD1. The germline V gene has CDR1 SEHNR and CDR2 FQNEAQ (reference sequence). The CDR3 consists of 18 residues. V dropped 5 bases and J dropped 2; count of bases not matched to a gene: 14. The CDR3 is CASSLGTGNSGAGNTIYF. DNA for the CDR3: TGTGCCAGCAGCCTGGGGACAGGAAATAGCGGAGCTGGAAACACCATATATTTT.

Comment on this clone: Additional DNA sequences in this sample encode the identical CDR3. The gene calls are TRBV7-9 and TRBJ2-7; no clear D. Germline values: CDR1 SEHNR, CDR2 FQNEAQ (reference sequence). Trimming shortened V by 5 bases and J by 1 base, and 6 bases separated the two germline ends. CDR3 size: 12 residues. CDR3 amino acids: CASSRSSYEQYF. CDR3 DNA sequence: TGTGCCAGCAGCCGTTCTTCCTACGAGCAGTACTTC.

V and J are TRBV5-6 and TRBJ2-4, with 9 positions matching TRBD2. V dropped 3 bases and J dropped 7; count of bases not matched to a gene: 2. CDR3 size: 13 residues. Germline lookup yields CDR1 SGHDT and CDR2 YYEEEE. As DNA, the CDR3 is TGTGCCAGCAGCTCCCTAGCGGGGAACATTCAGTACTTC. It translates to CASSSLAGNIQYF.

The chain links TRBV11-3 to TRBJ2-3, with 7 bases aligning to TRBD1. The CDR3 has 14 amino acids. V lost 6 bases and J lost 4; bases outside the gene matches: 7. Germline V gives CDR1 SGHNT, CDR2 YENEEA. The CDR3 nucleotides read TGTGCCAGCAGAAATCCAGGGGGTGCAGATACGCAGTATTTT. This codes for CASRNPGGADTQYF.

The chain carries TRBV6-5 and TRBJ2-3; TRBD2 might be the D (5 bases). Germline V lookup: CDR1 MNHEY, CDR2 SVGAGI. This CDR3 comprises 14 residues. Trimming shortened V by 11 bases and J by 2 bases, and 17 bases separated the two germline ends. CDR3 loop: CAGTRTENTDTQYF. The CDR3 region has the DNA TGTGCCGGTACTCGGACTGAAAACACAGATACGCAGTATTTT.

The chain combines TRBV7-9 with TRBJ2-1; 9 bases are shared with TRBD2. CDR3 length equals 15 residues. Germline CDR1 reads SEHNR; CDR2 reads FQNEAQ (reference sequence). J gave up 7 bases and V 3 bases, and 7 bases lay outside the gene matches. The CDR3 region is CASSFREAGGNEQFF. The CDR3 nucleotides read TGTGCCAGCAGCTTCAGAGAAGCGGGGGGAAATGAGCAGTTCTTC.

The rearrangement uses TRBV6-1 and TRBJ2-3; 7 positions match TRBD1. There are 15 residues in the CDR3. With V trimmed by 6 bases and J by 4 bases, 10 bases remained unmatched. CDR1 and CDR2 (germline): MNHNS, SASEGT. The CDR3 coding sequence is TGTGCCAGCAGCCGACAGGGAAACAATGCAGATACGCAGTATTTT. Translation: CASSRQGNNADTQYF.

The V and J genes are TRBV7-8 and TRBJ1-5; D remains unclear. Germline CDR1 reads SGHVS; CDR2 reads FQNEAQ. V gave up 10 bases and J gave up 1 base, with 17 bases separating them. CDR3 size: 15 residues. In DNA form, the CDR3 reads TGTGCCACCTCGGCGGGCGTGAGAAGCAATCAGCCCCAGCATTTT. This translates into CATSAGVRSNQPQHF.

V gene TRBV5-1 combines with J gene TRBJ1-2; 12 bases line up with TRBD1. The trim removed 4 bases at V and 5 bases at J, leaving 6 bases unmatched. In germline, CDR1 is SGHRS, CDR2 YFSETQ. This CDR3 is built from 15 residues. This CDR3 reads CASSPGTGGAYGYTF. CDR3 bases: TGCGCCAGCAGCCCCGGGACAGGGGGCGCGTATGGCTACACCTTC.

The chain links TRBV15 to TRBJ2-2; maybe TRBD1 (6 bases). Germline-derived CDR1 and CDR2 are LNHNV and YYDKDF (reference sequence). The V gene lost 3 bases and the J gene lost 4 bases, with 12 bases spanning the gap. The CDR3 runs to 15 residues. CDR3 protein: CATSRVRTATGELFF. The DNA of the CDR3 is TGTGCCACCAGCAGGGTTAGGACAGCCACCGGGGAGCTGTTTTTT.

The genes are TRBV4-3 and TRBJ2-1; TRBD1 agrees at 9 bases. The germline CDR1 and CDR2 sequences are LGHNA and YSLEER. The CDR3 consists of 15 residues. With V trimmed by 2 bases and J by 16 bases, 15 bases remained unmatched. CDR3 in amino acids: CASSQSRQGGSTIFF. CDR3 DNA sequence: TGCGCCAGCAGCCAATCCCGACAGGGGGGGTCGACCATATTCTTC.

V is TRBV18 and J is TRBJ2-7, with D perhaps matching TRBD1 (5 bases). The CDR3 runs 15 residues. Trimming cost V 2 bases and J 2 bases, with 13 bases left between them. Germline loops: CDR1 KGHSH, CDR2 LQKENI. CDR3 in amino acids: CASSPRTIPTYEQYF. CDR3 coding DNA: TGTGCCAGCTCACCAAGGACAATCCCCACCTACGAGCAGTACTTC. The variable domain in full, completed from reference TRBV18 and TRBJ2-7, reads NAGVMQNPRHLVRRRGQEARLRCSPMKGHSHVYWYRQLPEEGLKFMVYLQKENIIDESGMPKERFSAEFPKEGPSILRIQQVVRGDSAAYFCASSPRTIPTYEQYFGPGTRLTVT.